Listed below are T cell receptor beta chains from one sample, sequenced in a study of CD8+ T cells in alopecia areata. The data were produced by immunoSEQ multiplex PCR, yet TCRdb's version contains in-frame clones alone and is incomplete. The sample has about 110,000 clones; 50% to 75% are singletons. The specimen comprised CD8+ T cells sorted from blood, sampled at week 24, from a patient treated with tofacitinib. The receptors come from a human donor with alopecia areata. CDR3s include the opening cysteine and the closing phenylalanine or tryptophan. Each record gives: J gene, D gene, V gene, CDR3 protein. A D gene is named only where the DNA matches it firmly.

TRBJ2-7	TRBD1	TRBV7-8	CASSSGQGLSYEQYF
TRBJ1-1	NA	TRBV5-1	CASGDEGGLSEAFF
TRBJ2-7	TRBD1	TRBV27	CASSLQGQPYEQYF
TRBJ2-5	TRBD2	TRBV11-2	CASSLLAGLAGGKETQYF
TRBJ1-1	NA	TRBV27	CASSSTNTEAFF
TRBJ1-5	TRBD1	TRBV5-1	CASSLGRGINQPQHF
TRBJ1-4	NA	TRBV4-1	CASSHPGVNEKLFF
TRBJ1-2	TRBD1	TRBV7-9	CASSPNPKGAHGYTF
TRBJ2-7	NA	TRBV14	CASSQGEAGSYEQYF
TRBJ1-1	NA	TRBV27	CASSFRQLRNTEAFF
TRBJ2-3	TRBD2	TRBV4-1	CASSQESSGGGGDTQYF
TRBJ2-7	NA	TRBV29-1	CSVEDLVLGTYEQYF
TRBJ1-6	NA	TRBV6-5	CASSYSGTSRNSPLHF
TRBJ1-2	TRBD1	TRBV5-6	CASSLLLAGQGHGYTF
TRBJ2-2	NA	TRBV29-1	CSVRDTLNTGELFF
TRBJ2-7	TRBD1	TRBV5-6	CASSLDLDGQGLREQYF
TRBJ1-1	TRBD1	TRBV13	CASSDTGTGGQEAEAFF
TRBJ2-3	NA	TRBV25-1	CASSEWGASTDTQYF
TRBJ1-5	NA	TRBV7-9	CASSLGDQPQHF
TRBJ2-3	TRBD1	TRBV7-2	CASSLDGQGADTQYF
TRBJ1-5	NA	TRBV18	CASSPWRRQDGNQPQHF
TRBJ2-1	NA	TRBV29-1	CSVPGAKPYNEQFF
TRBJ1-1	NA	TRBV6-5	CASSSNTSPEAFF
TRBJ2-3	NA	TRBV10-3	CAISESRTTDTQYF
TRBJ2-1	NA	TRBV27	CASTLSGTLNEQFF
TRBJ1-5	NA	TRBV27	CASSYVGGGNQPQHF
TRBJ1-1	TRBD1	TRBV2	CASRETGLNTEAFF
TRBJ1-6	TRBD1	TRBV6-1	CASSAGGSGYNSPLHF
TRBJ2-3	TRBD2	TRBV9	CASSVEKAGVGTDTQYF
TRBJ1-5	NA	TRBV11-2	CASSYGLNQPQHF
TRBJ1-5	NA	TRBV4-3	CASSQVTAGGGYSNQPQHF
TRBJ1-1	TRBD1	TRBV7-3	CASRTGDTEAFF
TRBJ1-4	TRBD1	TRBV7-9	CASSPWDSNEKLFF
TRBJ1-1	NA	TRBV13	CASSLGIGVPEAFF
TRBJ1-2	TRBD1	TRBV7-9	CASSLSTGADGYTF
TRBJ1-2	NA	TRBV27	CASGVRGANYGYTF
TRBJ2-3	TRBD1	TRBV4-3	CASSQVGQATDTQYF
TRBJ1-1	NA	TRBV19	CASSIDRGGGAEAFF
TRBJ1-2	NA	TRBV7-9	CASTFPPGFGAGSGGYTF
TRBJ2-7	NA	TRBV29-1	CSVHGQTFDEQYF
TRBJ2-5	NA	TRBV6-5	CASSYGEAQETQYF
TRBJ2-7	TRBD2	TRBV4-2	CASSQDRTSGTYEQYF
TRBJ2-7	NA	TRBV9	CASSTDHYEQYF
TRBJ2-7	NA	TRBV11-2	CASSWGREAYEQYF
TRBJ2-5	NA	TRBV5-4	CASSLQGVKETQYF
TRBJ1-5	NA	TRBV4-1	CASSSEGQAGNQPQHF
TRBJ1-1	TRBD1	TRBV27	CASKRQGAKTEAFF
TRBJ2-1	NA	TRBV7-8	CASSSARVTHNEQFF
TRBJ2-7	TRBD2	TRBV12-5	CASGWTSGGATSYEQYF
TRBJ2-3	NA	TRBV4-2	CASSQDQDTQYF
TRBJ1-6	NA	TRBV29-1	CSYRDMVNSPLHF
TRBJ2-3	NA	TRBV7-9	CASHPWISGNTDTQYF
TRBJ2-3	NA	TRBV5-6	CASSIRNLDTQYF